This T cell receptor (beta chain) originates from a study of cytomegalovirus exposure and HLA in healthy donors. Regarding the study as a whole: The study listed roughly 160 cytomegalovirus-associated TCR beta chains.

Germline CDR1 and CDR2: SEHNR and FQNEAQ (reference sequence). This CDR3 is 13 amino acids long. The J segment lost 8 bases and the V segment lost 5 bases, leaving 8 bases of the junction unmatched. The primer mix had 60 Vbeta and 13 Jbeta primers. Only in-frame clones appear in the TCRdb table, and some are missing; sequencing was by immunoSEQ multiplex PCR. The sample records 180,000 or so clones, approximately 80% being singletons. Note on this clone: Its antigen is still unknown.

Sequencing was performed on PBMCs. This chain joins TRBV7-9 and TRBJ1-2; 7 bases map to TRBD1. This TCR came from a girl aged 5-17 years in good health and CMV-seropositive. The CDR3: CASSPRAGGGYTF. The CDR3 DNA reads TGTGCCAGCAGCCCCCGGGCAGGGGGAGGCTACACCTTC.